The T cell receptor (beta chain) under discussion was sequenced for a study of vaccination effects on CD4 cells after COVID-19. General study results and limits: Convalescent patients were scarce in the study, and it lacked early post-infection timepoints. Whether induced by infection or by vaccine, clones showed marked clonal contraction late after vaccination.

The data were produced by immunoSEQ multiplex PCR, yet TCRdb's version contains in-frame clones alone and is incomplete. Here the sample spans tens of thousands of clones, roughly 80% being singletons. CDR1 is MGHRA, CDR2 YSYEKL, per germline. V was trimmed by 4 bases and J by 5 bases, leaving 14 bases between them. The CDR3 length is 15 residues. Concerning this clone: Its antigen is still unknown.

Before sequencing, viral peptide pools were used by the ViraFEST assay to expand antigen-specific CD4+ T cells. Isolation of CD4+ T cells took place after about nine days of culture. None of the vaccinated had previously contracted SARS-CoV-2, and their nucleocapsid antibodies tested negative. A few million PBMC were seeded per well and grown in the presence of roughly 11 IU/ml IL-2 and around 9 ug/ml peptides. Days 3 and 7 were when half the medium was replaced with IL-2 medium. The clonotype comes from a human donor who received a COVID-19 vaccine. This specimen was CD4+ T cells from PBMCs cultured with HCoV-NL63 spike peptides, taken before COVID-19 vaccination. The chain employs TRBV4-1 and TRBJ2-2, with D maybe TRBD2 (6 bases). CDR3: CASSLSGGVTGELFF. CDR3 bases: TGCGCCAGCAGCCTAAGTGGAGGGGTGACCGGGGAGCTGTTTTTT.